These 9 T cell receptor beta chains share one sample of origin, sequenced in a study of identical twins. TCRdb fed the 5' RACE reads into MiXCR, producing one record per CDR3 protein. Here the sample spans around 1.7 million distinct CDR3 sequences, about 31% being singletons. The sequencing input was cord blood. Receptors originate from a newborn girl in good health.

The rearrangement uses TRBV5-1 and TRBJ2-7; 9 nucleotides agree with TRBD1. The J segment lost 0 bases and the V segment lost 6 bases, leaving 4 bases of the junction unmatched. The CDR3 runs to 14 residues. The V gene's germline CDR1 is SGHRS and CDR2 YFSETQ. The CDR3: CASTQTGGSYEQYF. CDR3 nucleotides: TGCGCCAGCACCCAGACAGGGGGCTCCTACGAGCAGTACTTC.

The CDR3 loop is CASSDGWDEQFF. In nucleotides, the CDR3 is TGTGCCAGCAGTGATGGGTGGGATGAGCAGTTCTTC. The chain links TRBV2 to TRBJ2-1; no clear D gene. V was pared by 3 bases and J by 8 bases, with 8 bases between. The germline CDR1 and CDR2 sequences are SNHLY and FYNNEI. The CDR3 totals 12 residues.

This clonotype was counted a few times. V gene TRBV4-1 combines with J gene TRBJ2-1; 13 bases are shared with TRBD2. V lost 4 bases to trimming and J lost 1 base; unmatched junction nucleotides: 7. Germline values: CDR1 MGHRA, CDR2 YSYEKL. The CDR3 is 18 amino acids. The DNA of the CDR3 is TGCGCCAGCAGCCTCCTCCAGACTAGCGGGAGGTCCTACAATGAGCAGTTCTTC. Encoded protein: CASSLLQTSGRSYNEQFF.

This chain joins TRBV29-1 and TRBJ2-1, with 12 bases fitting TRBD2. The CDR3 has 18 amino acids. V shed 4 bases and J 0 bases; nucleotides not matched to a gene: 10. Looked up from germline, CDR1 is SQVTM and CDR2 is ANQGSEA. The CDR3 region is CSVGRTSGILSSYNEQFF. CDR3 in DNA: TGCAGCGTTGGGAGGACTAGCGGGATCCTAAGCTCCTACAATGAGCAGTTCTTC.

This clonotype came up once. This chain links TRBV20-1 with TRBJ1-5, with unresolved D. This CDR3 has 14 amino acids. The V end was cut by 0 bases, the J end by 0 bases, with 6 bases between. The germline V gene encodes CDR1 DFQATT and CDR2 SNEGSKA (reference sequence). The CDR3 nucleotides are TGCAGTGCTAGAGAGATGACTAGCAATCAGCCCCAGCATTTT. Translated: CSAREMTSNQPQHF.

The chain carries TRBV18 and TRBJ1-2; TRBD1 agrees at 7 bases. CDR1 is KGHSH, CDR2 LQKENI, per germline. The CDR3 contains 14 residues. The trim removed 3 bases at V and 5 bases at J, leaving 6 bases unmatched. CDR3 region: CASSPPGTAYGYTF. The CDR3 nucleotides read TGTGCCAGCTCACCTCCCGGGACAGCGTATGGCTACACCTTC.

In this sample, this clonotype turned up a few times. The V and J genes are TRBV6-6 and TRBJ2-4; possible D gene TRBD2, 5 bases. The CDR3 consists of 16 residues. The ends were cut back, 2 bases at V and 1 base at J, with 12 bases in the middle. CDR1 is MNHNY, CDR2 SVGAGI, per germline (reference sequence). In nucleotides, the CDR3 is TGTGCCAGCAGTTACCATAGCGTCTCGGCCAAAAACATTCAGTACTTC. Translation gives CASSYHSVSAKNIQYF.

This clonotype has only a few counts. This chain links TRBV28 with TRBJ2-2, with D maybe TRBD2 (6 bases). This CDR3 has 16 residues. The germline gives CDR1 MDHEN, CDR2 SYDVKM. V dropped 2 bases and J dropped 3 bases, with 13 bases sitting between them. CDR3 bases: TGTGCCAGCAGTTTAGCGGGAAATCCCCACACCGGGGAGCTGTTTTTT. Residues: CASSLAGNPHTGELFF.

This clonotype occurred a few times. J is TRBJ1-4 and V is TRBV25-1; D gene uncertain. CDR1 is MGHDK, CDR2 SYGVNS, per germline. This CDR3 region has 13 residues. The V and J ends lost 6 bases and 5 bases respectively, with 10 bases between them. CDR3 in amino acids: CASRRRINEKLFF. Here the CDR3 DNA reads TGTGCCAGCAGGCGACGGATAAATGAAAAACTGTTTTTT.